This TCR beta chain was sequenced for a study of blood T cells in healthy people across ages. Across the whole study: Template switching retrieved approximately one barcoded beta molecule for each two T cells.

Broader study findings: One million T cells yielded diversity estimates that were considered underestimates.

The second PCR ran about 6 to 12 cycles with a sample-barcoded 5' primer and J-beta primers. TCRdb passed the 5' RACE reads through MiXCR, listing each CDR3 protein once. The sample holds 1,100,000 or so distinct CDR3 sequences; 40% to 45% are singletons and the top ten take 18%. This clonotype was observed many times. Its antigen is unidentified. Germline V gene lookup returns CDR1 SGDLS and CDR2 YYNGEE. The CDR3 sequence is 14 residues long. V lost 7 bases and J lost 6, with 16 bases in between. Every donor gave roughly 9.2 milliliters of peripheral blood. The sequencing input was blood. The chain couples TRBV9 to TRBJ1-4; tentatively, D is TRBD1 (5 bases). This clonotype was sampled from an older woman in good health. CDR3 sequence (DNA): TGTGCCAGCGGCGGGGGAGGAGGCCATGAAAAACTGTTTTTT. This encodes CASGGGGGHEKLFF.